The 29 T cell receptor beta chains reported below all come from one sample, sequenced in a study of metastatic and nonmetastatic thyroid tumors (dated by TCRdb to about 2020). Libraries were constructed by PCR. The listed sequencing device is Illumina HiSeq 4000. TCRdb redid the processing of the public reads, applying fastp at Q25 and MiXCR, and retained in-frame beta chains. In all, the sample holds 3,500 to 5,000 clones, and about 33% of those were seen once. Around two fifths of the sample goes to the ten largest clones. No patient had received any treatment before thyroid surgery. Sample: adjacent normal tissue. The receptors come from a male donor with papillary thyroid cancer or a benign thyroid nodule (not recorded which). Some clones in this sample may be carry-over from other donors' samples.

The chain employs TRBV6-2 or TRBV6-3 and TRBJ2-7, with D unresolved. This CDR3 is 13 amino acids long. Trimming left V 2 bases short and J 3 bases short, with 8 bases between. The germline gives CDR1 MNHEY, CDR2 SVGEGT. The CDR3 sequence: CASSYATIYEQYF. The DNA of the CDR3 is TGTGCCAGCAGTTACGCCACCATCTACGAGCAGTACTTC.

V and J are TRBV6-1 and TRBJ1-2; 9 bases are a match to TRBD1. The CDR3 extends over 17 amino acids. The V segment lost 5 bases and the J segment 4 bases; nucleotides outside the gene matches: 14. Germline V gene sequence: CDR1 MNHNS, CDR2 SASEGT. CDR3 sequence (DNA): TGTGCCAGCAGTCCGCCCCGCGTACAGGGGGCTGGCTATGGCTACACCTTC. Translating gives CASSPPRVQGAGYGYTF.

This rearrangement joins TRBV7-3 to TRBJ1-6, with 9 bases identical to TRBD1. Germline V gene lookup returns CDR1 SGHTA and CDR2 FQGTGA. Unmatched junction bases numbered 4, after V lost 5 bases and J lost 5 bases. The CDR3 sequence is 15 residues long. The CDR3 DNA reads TGTGCCAGCAGCCAGGACAGGGGCGATAATTCACCCCTCCACTTT. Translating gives CASSQDRGDNSPLHF.

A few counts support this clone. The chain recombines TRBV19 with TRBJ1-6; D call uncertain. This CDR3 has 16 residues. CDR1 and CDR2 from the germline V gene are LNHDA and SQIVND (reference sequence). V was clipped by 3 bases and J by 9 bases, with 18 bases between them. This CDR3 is CASSIRTLHSPSPLHF. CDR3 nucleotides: TGTGCCAGTAGTATCCGGACCTTACACAGTCCTTCACCCCTCCACTTT.

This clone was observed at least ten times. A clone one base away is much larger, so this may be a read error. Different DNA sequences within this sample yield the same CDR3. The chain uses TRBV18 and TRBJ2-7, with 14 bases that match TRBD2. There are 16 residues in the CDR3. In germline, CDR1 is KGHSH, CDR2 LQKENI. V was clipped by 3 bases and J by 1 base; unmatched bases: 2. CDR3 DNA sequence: TGTGCCAGCTCACCGGGACTAGCGGGGGAATCCTACGAGCAGTACTTC. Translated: CASSPGLAGESYEQYF.

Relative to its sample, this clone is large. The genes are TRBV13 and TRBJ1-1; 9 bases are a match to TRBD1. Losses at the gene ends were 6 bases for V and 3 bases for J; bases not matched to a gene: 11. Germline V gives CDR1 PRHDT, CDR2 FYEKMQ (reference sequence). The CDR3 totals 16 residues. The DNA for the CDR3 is TGTGCCAGCAGTCGAGGGGACAGGGAATCGGACACTGAAGCTTTCTTT. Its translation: CASSRGDRESDTEAFF. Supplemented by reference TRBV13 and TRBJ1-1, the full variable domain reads AAGVIQSPRHLIKEKRETATLKCYPIPRHDTVYWYQQGPGQDPQFLISFYEKMQSDKGSIPDRFSAQQFSDYHSELNMSSLELGDSALYFCASSRGDRESDTEAFFGQGTRLTVV.

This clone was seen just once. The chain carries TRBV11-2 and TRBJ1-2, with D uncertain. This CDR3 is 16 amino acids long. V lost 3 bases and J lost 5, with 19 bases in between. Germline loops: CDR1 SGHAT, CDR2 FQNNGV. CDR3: CASSFYLSGESYGYTF. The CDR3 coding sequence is TGTGCCAGCAGCTTTTATCTTTCTGGGGAATCGTATGGCTACACCTTC.

The CDR3 region is CSARVGRGESQPQHF. CDR3 in DNA: TGCAGTGCTAGAGTAGGCAGGGGTGAATCGCAGCCCCAGCATTTT. V is TRBV20-1 and J is TRBJ1-5, with D tentatively TRBD1 (6 bases). Germline V gene data show CDR1 as DFQATT and CDR2 as SNEGSKA (reference sequence). The CDR3 has 15 amino acids. Trimming took off 1 base at V and 7 bases at J, with 17 bases between the two ends.

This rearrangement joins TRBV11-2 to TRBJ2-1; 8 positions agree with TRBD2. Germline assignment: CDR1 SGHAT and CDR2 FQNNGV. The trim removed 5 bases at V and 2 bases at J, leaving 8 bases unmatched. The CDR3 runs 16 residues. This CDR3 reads CASSLGGAPTYNEQFF. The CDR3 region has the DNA TGTGCCAGCAGCCTCGGGGGGGCTCCCACCTACAATGAGCAGTTCTTC.

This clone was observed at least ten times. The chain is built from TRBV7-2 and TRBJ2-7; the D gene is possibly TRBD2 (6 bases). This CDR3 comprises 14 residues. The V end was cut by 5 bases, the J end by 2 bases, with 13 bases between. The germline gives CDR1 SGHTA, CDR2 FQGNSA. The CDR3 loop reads CASSQLAATYEQYF. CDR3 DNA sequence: TGTGCCAGCAGCCAATTAGCGGCAACCTACGAGCAGTACTTC.

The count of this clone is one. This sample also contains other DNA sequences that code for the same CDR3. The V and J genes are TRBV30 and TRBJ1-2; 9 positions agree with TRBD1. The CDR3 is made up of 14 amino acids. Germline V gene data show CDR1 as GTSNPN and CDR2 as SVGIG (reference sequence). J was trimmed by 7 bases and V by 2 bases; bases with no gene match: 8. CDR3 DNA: TGTGCCTGGAGTTCAGGGACAGGGCTGGCTGGCTACACCTTC. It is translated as CAWSSGTGLAGYTF.

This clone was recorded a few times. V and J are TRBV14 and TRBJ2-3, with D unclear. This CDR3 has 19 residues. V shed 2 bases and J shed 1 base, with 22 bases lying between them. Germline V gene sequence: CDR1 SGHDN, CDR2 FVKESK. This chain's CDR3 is CASSQRIERAVKGTDTQYF. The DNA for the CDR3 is TGTGCCAGCAGCCAAAGGATTGAACGGGCAGTAAAAGGCACAGATACGCAGTATTTT.

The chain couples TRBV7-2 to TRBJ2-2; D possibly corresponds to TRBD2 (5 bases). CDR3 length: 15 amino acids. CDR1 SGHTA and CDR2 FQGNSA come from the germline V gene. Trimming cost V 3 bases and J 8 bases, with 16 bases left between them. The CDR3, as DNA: TGTGCCAGCAGCTTCTTTTACACGGGGAGTGGGGAGCTGTTTTTT. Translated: CASSFFYTGSGELFF.

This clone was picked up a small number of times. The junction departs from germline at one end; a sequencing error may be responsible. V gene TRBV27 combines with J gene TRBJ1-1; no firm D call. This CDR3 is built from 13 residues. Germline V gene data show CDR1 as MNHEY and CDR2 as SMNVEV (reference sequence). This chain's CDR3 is CARSLGKGTEAFF. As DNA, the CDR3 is TGTGCCAGAAGTTTAGGCAAGGGAACGGAAGCTTTCTTT.

The DNA for the CDR3 is TGTGCCAGCAGCCGATCAGCTAGCGGGAGCTGGAATGAGCAGTTCTTC. As protein: CASSRSASGSWNEQFF. The V call is TRBV11-2, the J call TRBJ2-1, with 10 positions matching TRBD2. Germline trimming cut 5 bases from V and 7 bases from J; bases unmatched to any gene: 11. The length of the CDR3 is 16 residues. Germline CDR1 reads SGHAT; CDR2 reads FQNNGV.

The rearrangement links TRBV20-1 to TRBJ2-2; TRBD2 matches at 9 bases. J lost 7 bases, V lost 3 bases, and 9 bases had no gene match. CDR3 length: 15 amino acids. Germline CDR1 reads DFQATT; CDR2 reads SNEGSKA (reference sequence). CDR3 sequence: CSASLGSGSIGELFF. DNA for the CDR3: TGCAGTGCTAGTTTGGGTAGCGGGAGTATCGGGGAGCTGTTTTTT.

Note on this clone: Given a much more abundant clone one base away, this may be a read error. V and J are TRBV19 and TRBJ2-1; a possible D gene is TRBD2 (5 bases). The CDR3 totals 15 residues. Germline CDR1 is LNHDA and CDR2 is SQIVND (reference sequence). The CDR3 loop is CACSIDLASCYEQFF. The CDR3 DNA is TGTGCCTGTAGTATAGATCTAGCCTCCTGCTATGAGCAGTTCTTC.

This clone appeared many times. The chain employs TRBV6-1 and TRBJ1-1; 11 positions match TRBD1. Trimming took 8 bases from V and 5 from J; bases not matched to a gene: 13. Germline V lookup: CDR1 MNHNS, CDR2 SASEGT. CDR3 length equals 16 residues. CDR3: CASGSLGQGARTEAFF. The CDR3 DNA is TGTGCCAGCGGATCCTTAGGACAGGGGGCGCGTACTGAAGCTTTCTTT.

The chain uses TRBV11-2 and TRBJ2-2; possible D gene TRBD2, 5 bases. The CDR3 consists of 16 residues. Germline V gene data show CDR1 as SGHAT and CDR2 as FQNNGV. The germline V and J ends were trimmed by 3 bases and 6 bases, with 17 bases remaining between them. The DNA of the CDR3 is TGTGCCAGCAGCTTTTTCGGGGTCCTCGGTGCCGGGGAGCTGTTTTTT. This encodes CASSFFGVLGAGELFF.

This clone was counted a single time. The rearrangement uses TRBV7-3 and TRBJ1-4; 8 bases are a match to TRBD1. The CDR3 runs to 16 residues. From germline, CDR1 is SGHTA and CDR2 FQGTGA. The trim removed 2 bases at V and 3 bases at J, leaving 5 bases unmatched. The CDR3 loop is CASSLGGQGSNEKLFF. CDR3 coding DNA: TGTGCCAGCAGCTTAGGTGGACAGGGCTCTAATGAAAAACTGTTTTTT.

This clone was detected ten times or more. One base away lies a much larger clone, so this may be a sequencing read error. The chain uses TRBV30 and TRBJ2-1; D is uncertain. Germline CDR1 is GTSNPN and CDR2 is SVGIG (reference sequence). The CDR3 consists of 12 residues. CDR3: CAWSVSGNEQSF. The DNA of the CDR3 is TGTGCCTGGAGTGTGTCTGGAAATGAGCAGTCCTTC.

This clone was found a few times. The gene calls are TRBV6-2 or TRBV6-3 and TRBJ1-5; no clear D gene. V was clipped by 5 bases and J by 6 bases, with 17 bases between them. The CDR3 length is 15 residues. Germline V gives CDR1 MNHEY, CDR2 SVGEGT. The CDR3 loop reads CASSILSDWGQPQHF. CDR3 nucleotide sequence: TGTGCCAGCAGTATCCTTTCCGATTGGGGTCAGCCCCAGCATTTT.

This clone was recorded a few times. Here the CDR3 reads CASGELGGGDTQYF. In DNA form, the CDR3 reads TGTGCCAGCGGCGAGTTGGGGGGGGGCGATACGCAGTATTTT. The gene calls are TRBV7-2 and TRBJ2-3, with D possibly TRBD2 on 7 matching bases. Germline-derived CDR1 and CDR2 are SGHTA and FQGNSA. The CDR3 consists of 14 residues. V dropped 8 bases and J dropped 6 bases, with 18 bases sitting between them.

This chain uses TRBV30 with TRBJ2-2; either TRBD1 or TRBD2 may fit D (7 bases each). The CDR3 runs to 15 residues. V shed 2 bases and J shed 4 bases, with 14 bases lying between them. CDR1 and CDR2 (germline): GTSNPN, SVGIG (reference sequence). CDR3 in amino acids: CAWSLQGRGTGELFF. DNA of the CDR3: TGTGCCTGGAGTTTACAGGGGAGGGGCACCGGGGAGCTGTTTTTT.

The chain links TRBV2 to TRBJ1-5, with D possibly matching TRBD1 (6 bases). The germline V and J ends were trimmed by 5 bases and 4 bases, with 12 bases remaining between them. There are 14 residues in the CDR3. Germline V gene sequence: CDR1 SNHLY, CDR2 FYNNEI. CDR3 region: CASSSGTRNQPQHF. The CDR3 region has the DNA TGTGCCAGCAGTTCCGGGACAAGAAATCAGCCCCAGCATTTT.

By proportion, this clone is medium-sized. The CDR3, as DNA: TGTGCCAGCGGGGGTGGGACTAGCGGGGGTGGACTGTTTTTT. Translating it yields CASGGGTSGGGLFF. The chain combines TRBV9 with TRBJ2-2; 14 bases are a match to TRBD2. The CDR3 loop spans 14 amino acids. Germline CDR1 is SGDLS and CDR2 is YYNGEE. After removal of 7 bases from V and 14 bases from J, the junction contained 10 bases not matched to a gene.

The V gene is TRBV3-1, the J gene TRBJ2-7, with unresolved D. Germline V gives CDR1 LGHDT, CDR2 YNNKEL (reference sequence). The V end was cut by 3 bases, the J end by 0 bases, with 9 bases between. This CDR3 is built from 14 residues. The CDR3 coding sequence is TGTGCCAGCAGCCAGAGTCGAATCTCCTACGAGCAGTACTTC. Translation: CASSQSRISYEQYF.

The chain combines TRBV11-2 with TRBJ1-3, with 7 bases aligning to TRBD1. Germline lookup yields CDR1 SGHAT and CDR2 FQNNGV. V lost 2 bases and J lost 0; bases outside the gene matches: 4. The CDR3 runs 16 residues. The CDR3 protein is CASSLQGQLSGNTIYF. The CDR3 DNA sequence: TGTGCCAGCAGCTTACAGGGACAGCTCTCTGGAAACACCATATATTTT.

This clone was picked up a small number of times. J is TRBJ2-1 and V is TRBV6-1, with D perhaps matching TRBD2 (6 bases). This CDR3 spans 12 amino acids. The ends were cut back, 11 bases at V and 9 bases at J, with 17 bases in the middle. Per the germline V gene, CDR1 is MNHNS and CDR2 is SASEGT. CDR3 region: CAGEVRVGEQFF. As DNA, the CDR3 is TGTGCCGGGGAGGTCCGGGTCGGTGAGCAGTTCTTC.